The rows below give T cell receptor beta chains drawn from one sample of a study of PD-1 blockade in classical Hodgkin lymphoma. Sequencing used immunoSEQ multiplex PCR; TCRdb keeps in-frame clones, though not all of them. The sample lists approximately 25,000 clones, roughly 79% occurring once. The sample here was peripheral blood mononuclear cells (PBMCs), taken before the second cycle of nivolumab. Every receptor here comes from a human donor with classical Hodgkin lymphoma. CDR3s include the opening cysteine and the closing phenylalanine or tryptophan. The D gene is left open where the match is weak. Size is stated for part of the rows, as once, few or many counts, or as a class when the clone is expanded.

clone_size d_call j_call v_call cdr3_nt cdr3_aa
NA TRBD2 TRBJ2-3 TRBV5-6 TGTGCCAGCAGCCCGGGACTAGCGACAGATACGCAGTATTTT CASSPGLATDTQYF
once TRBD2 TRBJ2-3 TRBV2 TGTGCCAGCAGTAGTACTAGCGGGGGCACAGATACGCAGTATTTT CASSSTSGGTDTQYF
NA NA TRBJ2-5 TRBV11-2 TGTGCCAGCAGCTTAGCGCCGTCACTCGGCCAAGAGACCCAGTACTTC CASSLAPSLGQETQYF
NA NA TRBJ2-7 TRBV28 TGTGCCAGAATGGGCTGGGGGACACCCAGCTCCTACGAGCAGTACTTC CARMGWGTPSSYEQYF
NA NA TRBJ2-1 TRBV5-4 TGTGCCAGCAGCTCCGGACGACTGCGGAGCTCCTACAATGAGCAGTTCTTC CASSSGRLRSSYNEQFF
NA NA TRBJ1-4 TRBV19 TGTGCCAGTAAAGGTGGGGCTGAAAAACTGTTTTTT CASKGGAEKLFF
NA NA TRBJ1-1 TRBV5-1 TGCGCCAGCAGCTTGTTAGGGCAGAAGAACACTGAAGCTTTCTTT CASSLLGQKNTEAFF
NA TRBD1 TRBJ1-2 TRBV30 TGTGCCTGGAGTCCGACAGGGGAGATTAGTTACTATGGCTACACCTTC CAWSPTGEISYYGYTF
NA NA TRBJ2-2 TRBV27 TGTGCCAGCAGTCTAGCCCCATGGGGTGGGAACACCGGGGAGCTGTTTTTT CASSLAPWGGNTGELFF
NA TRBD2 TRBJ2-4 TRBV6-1 TGTGCCAGCAGTGCCTCCGGGACTAGCGGGACCCTCAAAAACATTCAGTACTTC CASSASGTSGTLKNIQYF
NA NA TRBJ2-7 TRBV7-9 TGTGCCAGCAGCTTAGAGGTTTCCTACGAGCAGTACTTC CASSLEVSYEQYF
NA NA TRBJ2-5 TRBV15 TGTGCCACCAGCTTAACCGGAGGAGGCGAGACCCAGTACTTC CATSLTGGGETQYF
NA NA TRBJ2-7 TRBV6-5 TGTGCCAGCAGTTACTCGGGCAGGGTCGCCGACGAGCAGTACTTC CASSYSGRVADEQYF
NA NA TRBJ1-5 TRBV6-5 TGTGCCAGCAGTAAACAGGGTTTTGTGAGTCAGCCCCAGCATTTT CASSKQGFVSQPQHF
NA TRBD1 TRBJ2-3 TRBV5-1 TGCGCCAGCAGCGCTGGACAGGGTCACACAGATACGCAGTATTTT CASSAGQGHTDTQYF
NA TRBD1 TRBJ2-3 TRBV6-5 TGTGCCAGCATAGACAGGGGGGGATCGTCAGATACGCAGTATTTT CASIDRGGSSDTQYF
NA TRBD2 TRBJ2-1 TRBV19 TGTGCCTGTACTTGGGGGAGGGCCGCGAATGAGCAGTTCTTC CACTWGRAANEQFF
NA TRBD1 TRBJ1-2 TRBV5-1 TGCGCCAGCAGCTCCGGGACAGGGGGCGCTTTGGCTGGCTACACCTTC CASSSGTGGALAGYTF
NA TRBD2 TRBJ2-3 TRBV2 TGTGCCAGCAGTAATCCCGGGACTAGCGGGGGACGCACAGATACGCAGTATTTT CASSNPGTSGGRTDTQYF
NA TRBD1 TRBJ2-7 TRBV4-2 TGTGCCAGCAGACCGTCAGCACAGGGGTATACCTACGAGCAGTACTTC CASRPSAQGYTYEQYF
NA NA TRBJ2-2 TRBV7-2 TGTGCCAGCAGCTTAGCCGGGTGGGGCGGGGAGCTGTTTTTT CASSLAGWGGELFF
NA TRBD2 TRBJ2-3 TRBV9 TGTGCCAGCAGCGCGGGGACTAGCGGAAACCCCACAGATACGCAGTATTTT CASSAGTSGNPTDTQYF
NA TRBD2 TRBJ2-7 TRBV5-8 TGTGCCAGCAGCTTCACTAGCGGGGGGCTACCATCCTACGAGCAGTACTTC CASSFTSGGLPSYEQYF
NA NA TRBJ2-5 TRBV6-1 TGTGCCAGCAGTGACCGACACCGGGGCGCGTTAGAGACCCAGTACTTC CASSDRHRGALETQYF
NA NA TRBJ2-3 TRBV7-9 TGTGCCAGCAGCCCAATACGTGGGGTAGGGGATACGCAGTATTTT CASSPIRGVGDTQYF
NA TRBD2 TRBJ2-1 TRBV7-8 TGTGCCAGCAGCTTTCTAGCGGGAAGCTACAATGAGCAGTTCTTC CASSFLAGSYNEQFF
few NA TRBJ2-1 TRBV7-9 TGTGCCAGCAGCGTAAGAATAGTGAGCAATGAGCAGTTCTTC CASSVRIVSNEQFF
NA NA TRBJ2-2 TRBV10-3 TGTGCCATCAGTGAGTCAACGGGGGTGGTCACCGGGGAGCTGTTTTTT CAISESTGVVTGELFF
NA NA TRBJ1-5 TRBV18 TGTGCCAGCTCACCAGCGTCGGGGACAACTAATCAGCCCCAGCATTTT CASSPASGTTNQPQHF
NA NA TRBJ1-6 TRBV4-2 TGTGCCAGCAGCCGAGATAATTCACCCCTCCACTTT CASSRDNSPLHF
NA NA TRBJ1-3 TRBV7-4 TGTGCCAGCAGCTTAGGGGGAAACACCATATATTTT CASSLGGNTIYF
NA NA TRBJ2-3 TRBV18 TGTGCCAGCTCCCACGAGGGGAGCGGCCTCACAGATACGCAGTATTTT CASSHEGSGLTDTQYF
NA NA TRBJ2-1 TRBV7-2 TGTGCCAGCAGCCCCCTCCGGTTCCATGAGCAGTTCTTC CASSPLRFHEQFF
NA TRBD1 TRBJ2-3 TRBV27 TGTGCCAGCAGTCCGAGGACAGGGGCGTATACGCAGTATTTT CASSPRTGAYTQYF
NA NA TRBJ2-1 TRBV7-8 TGTGCCAGCAGCTACGATCATACGAATGAGCAGTTCTTC CASSYDHTNEQFF
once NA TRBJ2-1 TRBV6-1 TGTGCCAGCAGTGAACGGACTTATGAGCAGTTCTTC CASSERTYEQFF
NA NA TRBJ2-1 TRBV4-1 TGCGCCAGCAGCCCTCTGTGGGGGACAAACAATGAGCAGTTCTTC CASSPLWGTNNEQFF
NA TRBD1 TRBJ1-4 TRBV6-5 TGTGCCAGCAGTTACACCGGACAGGGTTCTAATGAAAAACTGTTTTTT CASSYTGQGSNEKLFF
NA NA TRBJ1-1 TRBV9 TGTGCCAGCAGCGGAGGGCCGGGCGGGGAAGCTTTCTTT CASSGGPGGEAFF
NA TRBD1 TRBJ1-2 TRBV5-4 TGTGCCAGTCAGGGGGACCCGAGGGACTATGGCTACACCTTC CASQGDPRDYGYTF
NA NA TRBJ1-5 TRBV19 TGTGCCAGTAGTATAGGTCCTTCCAAGACCGGTTCCGGGCAGCCCCAGCATTTT CASSIGPSKTGSGQPQHF
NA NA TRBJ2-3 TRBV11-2 TGTGCCAGCAGCCCCTTTTCTGAACCACGCGCAGATACGCAGTATTTT CASSPFSEPRADTQYF
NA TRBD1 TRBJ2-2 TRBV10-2 TGCGCCAGCAGCGCCTTAGGACAGGGGGCCGGGGAGCTGTTTTTT CASSALGQGAGELFF
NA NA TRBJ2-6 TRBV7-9 TGTGCCAGCAGCTTCTTACAGGGCTCTGGGGCCAACGTCCTGACTTTC CASSFLQGSGANVLTF
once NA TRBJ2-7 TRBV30 TGTGCCTGGAGCGGGGGTCCCGCCGAGCAGTACTTC CAWSGGPAEQYF
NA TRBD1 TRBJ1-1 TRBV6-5 TGTGCCAGCTCCCCGATAACAGGGGCTGAAGCTTTCTTT CASSPITGAEAFF
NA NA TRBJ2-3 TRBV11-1 TGTGCCAGCAGCGTTAGCGGTCCTAGCACAGATACGCAGTATTTT CASSVSGPSTDTQYF
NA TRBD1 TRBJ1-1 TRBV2 TGTGCCAGCACCCCGGGACAGGGGGATCCTGAAGCTTTCTTT CASTPGQGDPEAFF
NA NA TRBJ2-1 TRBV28 TGTGCCAGCAGCCCCAGTCGGGCTAGCTCCTACAATGAGCAGTTCTTC CASSPSRASSYNEQFF
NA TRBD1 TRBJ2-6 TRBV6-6 TGTGCCAGCAGTTTTTCCAGGGGGCCTGGGGCCAACGTCCTGACTTTC CASSFSRGPGANVLTF
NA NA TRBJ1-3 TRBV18 TGTGCCAGCTCACCACCCCACAGCTCTGGAAACACCATATATTTT CASSPPHSSGNTIYF
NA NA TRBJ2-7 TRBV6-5 TGTGCCAGCAGTTACAGGCTCCAGGGTCGCAACGAGCAGTACTTC CASSYRLQGRNEQYF
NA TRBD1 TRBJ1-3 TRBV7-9 TGTGCCAGCAGCTCTACCGGGACAGGGGAAAAGGACACCATATATTTT CASSSTGTGEKDTIYF
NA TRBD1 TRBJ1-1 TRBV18 TGTGCCAGCTCACCGAGGGGGCGATCATCCCTGAACACTGAAGCTTTCTTT CASSPRGRSSLNTEAFF
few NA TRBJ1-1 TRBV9 TGTGCCAGCAGCCCAAGGGGCACTGAAGCTTTCTTT CASSPRGTEAFF
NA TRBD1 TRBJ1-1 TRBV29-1 TGCAGCGTTGAAGACCGGACAGGGCGGACCACTGAAGCTTTCTTT CSVEDRTGRTTEAFF
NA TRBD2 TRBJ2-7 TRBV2 TGTGCCAGCAGTGTAGCCGGGGGAGGGCCCGAGCAGTACTTC CASSVAGGGPEQYF